A selection of T cell receptor beta chains follows, all from one sample in a study of blood T cell repertoires in COVID-19. Assay used: immunoSEQ multiplex PCR; TCRdb lists only in-frame clones, some missing. The data contain approximately 150,000 clones, around 90% of them singletons. Sequenced: peripheral blood. The receptors originated from a woman aged 80 or over with COVID-19, enrolled during active disease. Both conserved end residues are part of each CDR3. Each record gives: V gene, D gene, clone size, J gene, CDR3 protein, CDR3 DNA. D genes are given only for firm matches. The size of a clone is reported for some rows only, either as once, few or many, or as a class for expanded clones.

V: TRBV27; D: TRBD1; size: NA; J: TRBJ1-2; CDR3: CASSFTGADYGYTF; DNA: TGTGCCAGCAGTTTTACAGGGGCGGACTATGGCTACACCTTC
V: TRBV28; D: NA; size: few; J: TRBJ1-5; CDR3: CASSFLAGEGYQPQHF; DNA: NA
V: TRBV11-2; D: NA; size: NA; J: TRBJ2-5; CDR3: CASSLVSETQYF; DNA: TGTGCCAGCAGCTTAGTCTCGGAGACCCAGTACTTC
V: TRBV7-9; D: TRBD1; size: NA; J: TRBJ1-4; CDR3: CASSTGTGSEKLFF; DNA: TGTGCCAGCAGCACCGGGACAGGGAGTGAAAAACTGTTTTTT
V: TRBV28; D: NA; size: NA; J: TRBJ2-5; CDR3: CASRSQGTQYF; DNA: TGTGCCAGCAGGTCCCAGGGGACCCAGTACTTC
V: TRBV7-2; D: TRBD1; size: NA; J: TRBJ1-1; CDR3: CASSSRDRGSTEAFF; DNA: TGTGCCAGCAGCTCGCGGGACAGGGGTTCCACTGAAGCTTTCTTT
V: TRBV28; D: TRBD1; size: NA; J: TRBJ1-2; CDR3: CASSFTGTALYGYTF; DNA: TGTGCCAGCAGTTTTACCGGGACAGCATTATATGGCTACACCTTC
V: TRBV28; D: NA; size: NA; J: TRBJ2-2; CDR3: CASRELFGNGELFF; DNA: TGTGCCAGCAGGGAGTTGTTTGGAAACGGGGAGCTGTTTTTT
V: TRBV19; D: TRBD2; size: NA; J: TRBJ2-1; CDR3: CASSRSSGDNEQFF; DNA: TGTGCCAGTAGTAGGTCTAGCGGCGACAATGAGCAGTTCTTC
V: TRBV5-1; D: NA; size: NA; J: TRBJ1-1; CDR3: CASSLGVAAMNTEAFF; DNA: TGCGCCAGCAGCTTGGGAGTCGCCGCGATGAACACTGAAGCTTTCTTT
V: TRBV4-1; D: NA; size: NA; J: TRBJ1-1; CDR3: CASRQGGAEAFF; DNA: TGCGCCAGCAGGCAGGGAGGGGCTGAAGCTTTCTTT
V: TRBV1; D: NA; size: NA; J: TRBJ2-2; CDR3: CTEGVAGVDGELFF; DNA: TGCACCGAAGGCGTGGCGGGAGTCGATGGGGAGCTGTTTTTT
V: TRBV5-1; D: TRBD1; size: NA; J: TRBJ1-3; CDR3: CASSPSGTGLSGNTIYF; DNA: TGCGCCAGCAGCCCCTCCGGGACAGGGTTATCTGGAAACACCATATATTTT
V: TRBV5-4; D: TRBD2; size: NA; J: TRBJ2-1; CDR3: CASSFPTSGMYNEQFF; DNA: TGTGCCAGCAGCTTTCCGACTAGCGGGATGTACAATGAGCAGTTCTTC
V: TRBV7-2; D: NA; size: NA; J: TRBJ2-7; CDR3: CASSLGQYYEQYF; DNA: TGTGCCAGCAGCTTAGGACAGTACTACGAGCAGTACTTC
V: TRBV28; D: NA; size: NA; J: TRBJ1-3; CDR3: CASTNSQFSGNTIYF; DNA: TGTGCCAGCACCAATTCTCAGTTCTCTGGAAACACCATATATTTT
V: TRBV2; D: TRBD1; size: once; J: TRBJ1-3; CDR3: CASRDRVINTIYF; DNA: TGTGCCAGCAGAGACAGGGTGATAAACACCATATATTTT
V: TRBV7-9; D: TRBD1; size: NA; J: TRBJ1-1; CDR3: CASSLGDRGDTEAFF; DNA: TGTGCCAGCAGCTTAGGGGACAGGGGTGATACTGAAGCTTTCTTT
V: TRBV4-3; D: TRBD2; size: NA; J: TRBJ2-1; CDR3: CASSVLAGAYNEQFF; DNA: TGCGCCAGCAGCGTCCTAGCGGGAGCGTACAATGAGCAGTTCTTC
V: TRBV7-3; D: TRBD2; size: NA; J: TRBJ2-1; CDR3: CASSLTGGQSSYNEQFF; DNA: TGTGCCAGCAGCTTAACGGGAGGGCAGTCCTCCTACAATGAGCAGTTCTTC
V: TRBV27; D: NA; size: NA; J: TRBJ1-1; CDR3: CASSSESGHIGTEAFF; DNA: TGTGCCAGCAGTTCGGAGTCGGGACACATAGGGACTGAAGCTTTCTTT
V: TRBV28; D: TRBD1; size: NA; J: TRBJ1-1; CDR3: CASYRQGVTEAFF; DNA: TGTGCCAGCTACCGACAGGGAGTCACTGAAGCTTTCTTT
V: TRBV7-9; D: NA; size: NA; J: TRBJ2-7; CDR3: CASSLPGTSEQYF; DNA: TGTGCCAGCAGCTTACCAGGAACTAGCGAGCAGTACTTC
V: TRBV20-1; D: TRBD2; size: few; J: TRBJ2-1; CDR3: CSASRGAGSYNEQFF; DNA: TGCAGTGCTAGTCGAGGAGCGGGATCCTACAATGAGCAGTTCTTC
V: TRBV6-5; D: TRBD1; size: NA; J: TRBJ2-2; CDR3: CASSLEGGYTGELFF; DNA: TGTGCCAGCAGTCTGGAAGGGGGCTACACCGGGGAGCTGTTTTTT
V: TRBV5-6; D: TRBD1; size: NA; J: TRBJ1-6; CDR3: CASRSGQGISPLHF; DNA: TGTGCCAGCAGATCGGGACAGGGGATTTCACCCCTCCACTTT